These T cell receptor beta chains were read from a single sample in a study of CD8 T cells in ankylosing spondylitis. TCRdb re-called the 5' RACE reads with MiXCR, one entry per CDR3 protein. Here the sample spans around 450,000 distinct CDR3 sequences, roughly 26% being singletons. Sequences were obtained from blood, either unsorted or a sorted T cell fraction (not recorded which). These receptors were taken from a male donor with ankylosing spondylitis. Each CDR3 is given with its conserved first and last residue. D genes are given only for firm matches. Clone size is stated in some rows and not others, as once, few, many or a class when expanded.

once | TRBJ1-2 | TRBD1 | TRBV6-5 | CASSYPGQGADGYTF | TGTGCCAGCAGTTACCCCGGACAGGGAGCTGATGGCTACACCTTC
few | TRBJ2-3 | - | TRBV29-1 | CSVVSPSVITDTQYF | TGCAGCGTTGTATCCCCTAGCGTAATCACAGATACGCAGTATTTT
- | TRBJ2-6 | - | TRBV20-1 | CSAWTGSGANVLTF | TGCAGTGCCTGGACGGGCTCTGGGGCCAACGTCCTGACTTTC
- | TRBJ2-5 | TRBD1 | TRBV29-1 | CSVERGDRALWTQETQYF | TGCAGCGTTGAAAGGGGGGACAGGGCCTTATGGACCCAAGAGACCCAGTACTTC
few | TRBJ2-5 | - | TRBV6-6 | CASSYGGIETQYF | TGTGCCAGCAGTTACGGGGGGATCGAGACCCAGTACTTC
- | TRBJ2-2 | - | TRBV19 | CASLESNTGELFF | TGTGCCAGTCTTGAGTCGAACACCGGGGAGCTGTTTTTT
- | TRBJ2-3 | - | TRBV3-1 | CASSQEGVASTDTQYF | TGTGCCAGCAGCCAAGAAGGGGTAGCTTCGACAGATACGCAGTATTTT
few | TRBJ2-1 | - | TRBV29-1 | CSVEVRMGYEQFF | TGCAGCGTTGAGGTGAGGATGGGGTATGAGCAGTTCTTC
many | TRBJ2-3 | TRBD2 | TRBV5-1 | CASSLPRLAGGVDTQYF | TGCGCCAGCAGCTTGCCAAGACTAGCGGGAGGTGTAGATACGCAGTATTTT
few | TRBJ2-1 | - | TRBV24-1 | CATSDLKETRGYEQFF | TGTGCCACCAGTGATTTGAAGGAGACCCGGGGGTATGAGCAGTTCTTC
few | TRBJ2-1 | - | TRBV7-9 | CASSPGGRVVYNEQFF | TGTGCCAGCAGCCCTGGCGGGCGAGTAGTTTACAATGAGCAGTTCTTC
- | TRBJ1-5 | TRBD1 | TRBV20-1 | CSAMGTGGYSNQPQHF | TGCAGTGCTATGGGGACAGGGGGTTATAGCAATCAGCCCCAGCATTTT
- | TRBJ1-1 | - | TRBV6-2/TRBV6-3 | CASSPGTQGSGAFF | TGTGCCAGCAGCCCTGGGACCCAGGGAAGCGGAGCTTTCTTT
- | TRBJ1-1 | - | TRBV7-8 | CASSFRLGAEAFF | TGTGCCAGCAGCTTTCGCCTGGGGGCTGAAGCTTTCTTT
- | TRBJ2-3 | - | TRBV29-1 | CSVESLGATDTQYF | TGCAGCGTTGAAAGTCTGGGGGCGACAGATACGCAGTATTTT
few | TRBJ2-7 | - | TRBV3-1 | CASSQETRRVYEQYF | TGTGCCAGCAGCCAAGAAACAAGGCGGGTCTACGAGCAGTACTTC
- | TRBJ2-7 | - | TRBV6-1 | CASSERGDTSYEQYF | TGTGCCAGCAGTGAAAGGGGGGACACTTCCTACGAGCAGTACTTC
- | TRBJ2-2 | TRBD2 | TRBV7-9 | CASSPRTGGPGTGELFF | TGTGCCAGCAGCCCAAGGACGGGAGGGCCTGGCACCGGGGAGCTGTTTTTT
few | TRBJ1-2 | TRBD1 | TRBV6-5 | CASSYGDRSYGYTF | TGTGCCAGCAGTTACGGGGACAGGTCCTATGGCTACACCTTC
- | TRBJ2-4 | - | TRBV5-1 | CASSIGPVLGDPSF | TGCGCCAGCAGCATAGGGCCTGTTTTGGGTGATCCTTCCTTC
few | TRBJ2-5 | - | TRBV10-3 | CAISDTGIQETQYF | TGTGCCATCAGTGACACGGGCATCCAAGAGACCCAGTACTTC
- | TRBJ1-5 | - | TRBV29-1 | CSVVAGPEQPQHF | TGCAGCGTTGTCGCGGGGCCGGAGCAGCCCCAGCATTTT
- | TRBJ1-4 | - | TRBV18 | CASSRALSRTNEKLFF | TGTGCCAGCTCACGGGCGCTTTCAAGAACTAATGAAAAACTGTTTTTT
- | TRBJ2-1 | TRBD2 | TRBV9 | CASSPRSSRLAGADEQFF | TGTGCCAGCAGCCCTCGTAGCTCCAGACTAGCGGGAGCTGATGAGCAGTTCTTC